Listed here are 8 T cell receptor beta chains from one sample, sequenced in a study of beta chain features in type 1 diabetes. TCRB transcripts that were expressed got sequenced, as all of the isolated RNA had been reverse transcribed. The method was immunoSEQ multiplex PCR; TCRdb's version includes in-frame clones alone and lacks a portion of them. In the table there are around 300,000 clones, about 7.8% of which are singletons. The sample was central memory CD4+ T cells from blood. The receptors shown here come from a woman between 18 and 29 years old in good health.

In this sample, this clone turned up a few times. The genes are TRBV5-1 and TRBJ2-3; D remains ambiguous. Deletions cut 3 bases from V and 6 bases from J, with 8 bases between. The CDR3 length is 12 residues. CDR1 is SGHRS, CDR2 YFSETQ, per germline. CDR3 protein: CASSSLRDTQYF. The CDR3 DNA reads TGCGCCAGCAGCTCCCTAAGGGATACGCAGTATTTT.

This clone has more than one count but fewer than ten. The chain carries TRBV29-1 and TRBJ2-2; D may match TRBD1 or TRBD2 (5 bases each). Germline loops: CDR1 SQVTM, CDR2 ANQGSEA. This CDR3 is built from 13 residues. Trimming removed 6 bases from V and 5 bases from J, with 13 bases in between. In DNA, the CDR3 is TGCAGCGTACGCCGGGACGGGACCGGGGAGCTGTTTTTT. Amino acids: CSVRRDGTGELFF.

The chain is built from TRBV28 and TRBJ1-4, with TRBD1 matching over 7 bases. V trimming: 9 bases; J trimming: 6 bases; junction bases outside the gene matches: 7. Germline V lookup: CDR1 MDHEN, CDR2 SYDVKM. CDR3 length: 13 residues. The CDR3 protein is CASRQGLHEKLFF. CDR3 sequence (DNA): TGTGCCAGTCGACAGGGACTTCATGAAAAACTGTTTTTT.

The V and J genes are TRBV2 and TRBJ2-2, with 11 bases identical to TRBD2. Unmatched junction bases numbered 2, after V lost 8 bases and J lost 6 bases. From germline, CDR1 is SNHLY and CDR2 FYNNEI. The CDR3 is 13 amino acids. CDR3 coding DNA: TGTGCCAGCGTAGCGGGAGGGCCCGGGGAGCTGTTTTTT. It encodes CASVAGGPGELFF.

This sequence joins TRBV28 and TRBJ1-6, with D unresolved. Looked up from germline, CDR1 is MDHEN and CDR2 is SYDVKM. The CDR3 is 11 amino acids. Deletions cut 6 bases from V and 7 bases from J, with 4 bases between. The CDR3 DNA is TGTGCCAGCAGCAAAAATTCACCCCTCCACTTT. It encodes CASSKNSPLHF.

This sequence joins TRBV9 and TRBJ2-1; TRBD1 matches at 7 bases. Germline-derived CDR1 and CDR2 are SGDLS and YYNGEE. The length of the CDR3 is 15 residues. After removal of 0 bases from V and 7 bases from J, the junction contained 7 bases not matched to a gene. The CDR3 DNA reads TGTGCCAGCAGCGTAGCGGACAGGCCCTGGAATGAGCAGTTCTTC. As protein: CASSVADRPWNEQFF.

The rearrangement uses TRBV9 and TRBJ1-2; 7 bases are a match to TRBD1. The ends lost 4 bases at V and 2 bases at J; junction bases unmatched: 5. This CDR3 comprises 14 residues. The germline V gene has CDR1 SGDLS and CDR2 YYNGEE. CDR3 in amino acids: CASSPQQGNYGYTF. DNA for the CDR3: TGTGCCAGCAGCCCCCAACAGGGGAACTATGGCTACACCTTC.

This clone was counted only a few times. CDR3: CASSLRTSGGAQVNEQFF. The CDR3, as DNA: TGTGCCAGCAGCTTGAGGACTAGCGGGGGGGCTCAGGTTAATGAGCAGTTCTTC. The chain recombines TRBV7-6 with TRBJ2-1; 15 positions match TRBD2. J gave up 7 bases and V 3 bases, and 10 bases lay outside the gene matches. The CDR3 length is 18 residues. Germline V lookup: CDR1 SGHVS, CDR2 FNYEAQ.